The sequence of this T cell receptor (beta chain) was determined in a study of blood T cell repertoires in COVID-19. Germline loops: CDR1 MNHEY, CDR2 SVGAGI. Trimming left V 4 bases short and J 5 bases short, with 17 bases between. This CDR3 comprises 16 residues. Authors' analysis steps: Scientists estimated how many nucleated cells there were by amplifying reference gene primers. Measured with immunoSEQ multiplex PCR; TCRdb has only the in-frame clones, and not every one. Clone size and V and J calls were adopted from that table, with D and trimming inferred from the DNA. In the table there are approximately 170,000 clones, over 75% of which are singletons.

This TCR derives from a man in his 60s with active or convalescent COVID-19. This chain connects TRBV6-5 to TRBJ1-4; no clear D. Sequencing was done on a sample of peripheral blood. The CDR3 sequence: CASSFGPTGGNEKLFF. The CDR3 bases are TGTGCCAGCAGTTTTGGCCCGACGGGAGGCAATGAAAAACTGTTTTTT.